A selection of T cell receptor beta chains follows, all from one sample in a study of OX40 agonist ivuxolimab in advanced cancers. Repertoires were generated with immunoSEQ multiplex PCR, while TCRdb's copy carries only in-frame clones and drops some. The data hold roughly 32,000 clones, with around 90% observed a single time. The sequencing here drew on CD4+ or CD8+ T cells sorted from blood, taken in a trial of the OX40 agonist ivuxolimab. The receptors originated from an adult with an advanced solid tumor such as melanoma, head and neck, liver or kidney cancer. Both conserved end residues are part of each CDR3. The order of the fields is D gene, J gene, V gene, CDR3 protein. D genes are given only for firm matches.

>.|TRBJ1-1|TRBV5-1
CASSLDRNTEAFF
>.|TRBJ1-1|TRBV6-5
CASSLTGDTEAFF
>.|TRBJ1-2|TRBV1
CTSSQPATRGDNYGYTF
>TRBD1|TRBJ1-4|TRBV11-2
CASSPPGQGYEKLFF
>TRBD1|TRBJ1-3|TRBV29-1
CSVEDRPGQGLQSGNTIYF
>.|TRBJ2-3|TRBV11-1
CASSPTRSGTDTQYF
>.|TRBJ2-3|TRBV7-9
CASSLGSSQSTDTQYF
>.|TRBJ1-1|TRBV15
CATSRDDLGAGYMNTEAFF
>.|TRBJ2-1|TRBV5-1
CASSSVGGIDEQFF
>.|TRBJ1-1|TRBV29-1
CSVVGGNTEAFF
>.|TRBJ1-4|TRBV7-2
CASSLGTLLANEKLFF
>.|TRBJ1-4|TRBV19
CASSVSPGLSGEKLFF
>.|TRBJ2-6|TRBV4-1
CASSQGRSGANVLTF
>.|TRBJ1-2|TRBV2
CASLRDSYGYTF
>.|TRBJ1-1|TRBV5-6
CASSPGPNTEAFF
>.|TRBJ2-3|TRBV27
CASRFLGAYTDTQYF
>.|TRBJ2-3|TRBV7-9
CASSLADLLWYF
>TRBD2|TRBJ2-3|TRBV5-4
CASSLVGTIGDTQYF
>TRBD1|TRBJ2-7|TRBV6-1
CASATGLSSYEQYF
>TRBD2|TRBJ2-1|TRBV9
CASSVGSLAVNNEQFF
>.|TRBJ1-3|TRBV2
CASIIKELRNTIYF
>.|TRBJ1-6|TRBV7-9
CASSLSNSPLHF
>TRBD2|TRBJ2-5|TRBV27
CASSPLTGGGETQYF
>.|TRBJ2-5|TRBV7-9
CASSRGLEETQYF
>TRBD2|TRBJ2-5|TRBV4-2
CASSRGLAGGVQETQYF
>.|TRBJ1-3|TRBV7-8
CASSTRYSGNTIYF
>TRBD1|TRBJ2-3|TRBV7-3
CASSLSTGTDTQYF
>TRBD1|TRBJ2-7|TRBV28
CASSLDRGYEQYF
>.|TRBJ2-7|TRBV9
CASSTLGDEQYF
>.|TRBJ2-7|TRBV27
CASGRPYEQYF
>.|TRBJ1-5|TRBV27
CASSLSISQPQHF
>.|TRBJ2-7|TRBV5-1
CASSLLGISYEQYF
>.|TRBJ2-2|TRBV6-5
CASSYPQGMDTGELFF
>.|TRBJ2-3|TRBV29-1
CSSQGSVTTDTQYF
>.|TRBJ2-7|TRBV6-5
CASSGSSREQYF
>TRBD1|TRBJ2-1|TRBV7-6
CASSPSRDRGYNEQFF
>.|TRBJ2-7|TRBV23-1
CARGRMAYEQYF
>.|TRBJ1-3|TRBV7-9
CASSSTVTGRGNTIYF
>.|TRBJ2-1|TRBV19
CASSILTSSYNEQFF
>.|TRBJ2-7|TRBV6-5
CASSYGDKYEQYF
>.|TRBJ1-4|TRBV6-5
CASRQGFREKLFF
>TRBD1|TRBJ1-5|TRBV30
CAWGGTGAYNQPQHF
>.|TRBJ2-6|TRBV28
CASSVPSLSGANVLTF
>.|TRBJ1-3|TRBV14
CASSQAPYGNTIYF
>TRBD2|TRBJ2-5|TRBV4-1
CASSQDKIVTSEETQYF
>.|TRBJ2-2|TRBV12-1
CASSVDRVGTGELFF
>TRBD2|TRBJ2-7|TRBV5-1
CASSSGSGSYEQYF
>TRBD1|TRBJ1-1|TRBV30
CAWDGTGLNTEAFF
>.|TRBJ2-7|TRBV14
CASSYVVYEQYF
>.|TRBJ2-3|TRBV27
CASSSSLDTQYF
>.|TRBJ1-2|TRBV21-1
CASSKVKFRDRRANYGYTF
>TRBD2|TRBJ2-3|TRBV5-4
CASSGRGGTDTQYF
>TRBD1|TRBJ2-1|TRBV6-5
CASRPGTGLYNEQFF
>.|TRBJ2-7|TRBV9
CASSADGYEQYF
>TRBD2|.|TRBV27
CASSLRTSGYEQYF
>.|TRBJ2-7|TRBV28
CASSFTGTYEQYF
>TRBD2|TRBJ2-1|TRBV10-1
CASSDWRGYGSYNEQFF
>TRBD2|TRBJ2-5|TRBV11-2
CASSLSGLAGAETQYF
>TRBD1|TRBJ2-7|TRBV2
CASSVRISGQTSYEQYF